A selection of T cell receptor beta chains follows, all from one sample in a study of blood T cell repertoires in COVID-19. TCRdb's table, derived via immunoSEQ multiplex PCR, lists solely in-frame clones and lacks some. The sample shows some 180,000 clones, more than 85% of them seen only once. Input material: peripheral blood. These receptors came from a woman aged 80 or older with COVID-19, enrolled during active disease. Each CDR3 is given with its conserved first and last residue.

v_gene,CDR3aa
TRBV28,CASSSPGPRTNEKLFF
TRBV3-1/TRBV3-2,CASSQTSGGTGELFF
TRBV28,CASRSGGRLTEAFF
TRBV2,CASKLAGGVDTQYF
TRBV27,CASKVTGVTNSPLHF
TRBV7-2,CASSPTGNRLNEKLFF
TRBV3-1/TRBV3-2,CASSLQEGYEQYF
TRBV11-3,CASSSRQGQETQYF
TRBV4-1,CASSPRAGPYGYTF
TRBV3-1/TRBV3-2,CASSSPQGAQNSPLHF
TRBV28,CASSLTGGDWGAFF
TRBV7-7,CASSFGVGNTIYF
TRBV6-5,CASRGQGGNSPLHF
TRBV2,CASNSRQGPHQPQHF
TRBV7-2,CASSLVRAGGPGTGELFF
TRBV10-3,CAISDQAGVSDTQYF
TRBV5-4,CASSLNPSSYNEQFF
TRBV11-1,CASRTSDRVNTEAFF
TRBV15,CATSRGAAREKLFF
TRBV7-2,CASSLGTGAYEQYF
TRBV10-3,CAISESDQTGIEKLFF
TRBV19,CASRTDANTGELFF
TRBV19,CASSPGGGWETQYF
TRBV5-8,CASSGGSHILHYTF
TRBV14,CASSQRGTDLSGNTIYF
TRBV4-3,CASSQTGSSGNTIYF
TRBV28,CASMTGGVTEAFF
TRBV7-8,CASSFPTSGRANMDEQFF
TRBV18,CASSHKGGQQYF
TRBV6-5,CASAGTRVTDTQYF
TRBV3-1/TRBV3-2,CASSQGTVNTEAFF
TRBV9,CASSVGLAGAGNEQFF
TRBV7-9,CASSPWDRIFYGYTF
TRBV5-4,CASSLRGHNSPLHF
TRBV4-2,CASSQDGAGRTGELFF
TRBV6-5,CASSWTDQTGELFF
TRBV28,CASTPGRVNEQFF
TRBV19,CASRNSVREGYEQYF
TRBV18,CASSPDRGNQPQHF
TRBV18,CASSPIQREETQYF
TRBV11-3,CASSLGSWDRDTGELFF